This TCR beta chain is from a study of CXCR3-negative and CXCR3-positive naive CD8 T cells. The method, 5' RACE with UMI labels, was used to prepare the TRB cDNA libraries. Each CDR3 protein gets one entry in TCRdb, which reprocessed the 5' RACE reads and gives no DNA. This table holds over 70,000 distinct CDR3 sequences. Germline V lookup: CDR1 MNHNY, CDR2 SVGAGI (reference sequence). The CDR3 contains 15 residues. Sequencing used naive CXCR3- CD8+ T cells from blood. Subset meaning: CD45RO-CCR7+CD27+CD95- naive CD8+ T cells lacking CXCR3 (TNR3-). The chain combines TRBV6-6 with TRBJ2-5; TCRdb designates TRBD1, a call that cannot be tested without DNA. This sequence was found in a human donor in good health. Some clones in this sample may be carry-over from other donors' samples. The chain's CDR3 is CASSSDRGFQETQYF.